These 17 T cell receptor beta chains share one sample of origin, sequenced in a study of blood T cell repertoires in COVID-19. Profiled with immunoSEQ multiplex PCR; TCRdb holds only in-frame clones, not every one. The sample contains about 54,000 clones, about 85% of which appear only once. What was sequenced was peripheral blood. The receptors were gathered from a man between 40 and 49 years old with active COVID-19.

The rearrangement joins TRBV7-3 to TRBJ2-7; 9 nucleotides align to TRBD1. The germline V gene encodes CDR1 SGHTA and CDR2 FQGTGA. The CDR3 totals 15 residues. V lost 4 bases and J lost 6; bases outside the gene matches: 10. The CDR3 protein is CASSSRTGGWGEQYF. The CDR3 coding sequence is TGTGCCAGCAGCTCAAGAACAGGGGGCTGGGGCGAGCAGTACTTC. Full variable domain (remainder filled in from reference TRBV7-3 and TRBJ2-7): GAGVSQTPSNKVTEKGKYVELRCDPISGHTALYWYRQSLGQGPEFLIYFQGTGAADDSGLPNDRFFAVRPEGSVSTLKIQRTERGDSAVYLCASSSRTGGWGEQYFGPGTRLTVT.

The chain has TRBV6-5 and TRBJ1-2, with D possibly TRBD1 on 5 matching bases. Germline V gene data show CDR1 as MNHEY and CDR2 as SVGAGI. The CDR3 contains 11 residues. V was pared by 2 bases and J by 8 bases, with 6 bases between. CDR3 region: CASSYRGGYTF. Written as DNA, the CDR3 is TGTGCCAGCAGTTACCGGGGGGGCTACACCTTC.

CDR3 nucleotides: TGTGCCAGCAGCGACGGGACTAGCGGGAATGAGCAGTTCTTC. Its protein product is CASSDGTSGNEQFF. This rearrangement joins TRBV11-3 to TRBJ2-1, with 12 bases identical to TRBD2. CDR1 and CDR2 from the germline V gene are SGHNT and YENEEA. CDR3 length equals 14 residues. V dropped 5 bases and J dropped 7; count of bases not matched to a gene: 3.

This chain connects TRBV6-6 to TRBJ1-3; D is ambiguous. This CDR3 is built from 15 residues. V lost 0 bases, J lost 1 base, and 7 bases lay in between. CDR1 and CDR2 (germline): MNHNY, SVGAGI (reference sequence). CDR3 residues: CASSYSGSSGNTIYF. Written as DNA, the CDR3 is TGTGCCAGCAGTTACTCGGGCAGTTCTGGAAACACCATATATTTT.

Only one count was recorded for this clone. The chain links TRBV9 to TRBJ2-5; D possibly corresponds to TRBD2 (6 bases). The CDR3 has 14 amino acids. The germline gives CDR1 SGDLS, CDR2 YYNGEE. V shed 0 bases and J shed 6 bases, with 12 bases lying between them. This CDR3 is CASSVEASEKTQYF. The CDR3 nucleotides are TGTGCCAGCAGCGTAGAGGCTAGCGAGAAGACCCAGTACTTC. Together with reference TRBV9 and TRBJ2-5, the CDR3 gives the full variable domain: DSGVTQTPKHLITATGQRVTLRCSPRSGDLSVYWYQQSLDQGLQFLIQYYNGEERAKGNILERFSAQQFPDLHSELNLSSLELGDSALYFCASSVEASEKTQYFGPGTRLLVL.

The rearrangement joins TRBV18 to TRBJ1-1, with D possibly being TRBD1 (5 bases). The CDR3 is 14 amino acids. The V end lost 2 bases, the J end lost 7 bases, and 14 bases lay between the germline ends. The germline CDR1 and CDR2 sequences are KGHSH and LQKENI. In nucleotides, the CDR3 is TGTGCCAGCTCACCATCTTCGACAGCATTTGAAGCTTTCTTT. Its translation is CASSPSSTAFEAFF.

This clone has just a few counts. This chain uses TRBV29-1 with TRBJ1-2; 7 positions agree with TRBD1. The CDR3 covers 13 residues. Trimming at V came to 3 bases and at J to 7 bases, leaving 8 bases not matched to a gene. Germline V gene data show CDR1 as SQVTM and CDR2 as ANQGSEA. The CDR3 spells CSVDEGAPSGYTF. The CDR3 nucleotides are TGCAGCGTTGATGAGGGGGCGCCGAGTGGCTACACCTTC.

This clone showed up just once. The chain is built from TRBV4-1 and TRBJ2-1, with a possible D match to TRBD1 (6 bases). V was trimmed by 4 bases and J by 3 bases, leaving 22 bases between them. CDR1 is MGHRA and CDR2 is YSYEKL in the germline V gene. This CDR3 spans 18 amino acids. CDR3 in amino acids: CASSPRGADRPDYNEQFF. The DNA for the CDR3 is TGCGCCAGCAGCCCCCGTGGGGCCGACAGGCCCGACTACAATGAGCAGTTCTTC.

This clone has just one count. The chain couples TRBV5-6 to TRBJ2-2; D not resolved. Trimming stripped 2 bases from V and 5 bases from J, with 4 bases between. The CDR3 sequence is 12 residues long. Germline V gene lookup returns CDR1 SGHDT and CDR2 YYEEEE. CDR3 sequence (DNA): TGTGCCAGCAGCTTTCCGACCGGGGAGCTGTTTTTT. This codes for CASSFPTGELFF.

This clone showed up just a few times. J is TRBJ1-1 and V is TRBV28; D might be TRBD1 (5 bases). The V and J ends lost 7 bases and 10 bases respectively, with 22 bases between them. CDR1 is MDHEN, CDR2 SYDVKM, per germline. This CDR3 contains 14 residues. This CDR3 reads CASNGQSLRRTAFF. The DNA for the CDR3 is TGTGCCAGCAATGGACAATCCCTTCGAAGGACAGCTTTCTTT.

The gene calls are TRBV6-6 and TRBJ2-7; TRBD1 might be the D (5 bases). The CDR3 runs 13 residues. Trimming left V 6 bases short and J 3 bases short, with 12 bases between. CDR1 and CDR2 from the germline V gene are MNHNY and SVGAGI (reference sequence). The CDR3 nucleotides are TGTGCCAGCAGCAGGGCGGAATACTACGAGCAGTACTTC. Amino acid sequence: CASSRAEYYEQYF.

This clone came up once. The chain recombines TRBV19 with TRBJ2-7; D is ambiguous. The germline CDR1 and CDR2 sequences are LNHDA and SQIVND (reference sequence). Trimming cost V 0 bases and J 7 bases, with 13 bases left between them. This CDR3 region has 14 residues. The CDR3 sequence is CASSIDGVNREQYF. DNA for the CDR3: TGTGCCAGTAGTATAGATGGAGTAAATCGAGAGCAGTACTTC.

Written as DNA, the CDR3 is TGTGCCATCAGTCTAGCGGGAGTCGGAGATGAGCAGTTCTTC. Residues: CAISLAGVGDEQFF. V is TRBV10-3 and J is TRBJ2-1, with 10 bases matching TRBD2. This CDR3 comprises 14 residues. V shed 5 bases, J shed 8 bases, and the junction held 6 bases outside the gene matches. Germline V gives CDR1 ENHRY, CDR2 SYGVKD.

This chain links TRBV6-1 with TRBJ1-5; D remains unclear. The V and J ends lost 3 bases and 4 bases respectively, with 13 bases between them. Germline CDR1 reads MNHNS; CDR2 reads SASEGT. The CDR3 sequence is 15 residues long. In DNA, the CDR3 is TGTGCCAGCAGTGAGGGTCGGATCGGGAATCAGCCCCAGCATTTT. Encoded protein: CASSEGRIGNQPQHF.

V usage is TRBV30 and J usage is TRBJ2-5, with 10 bases that match TRBD2. The germline gives CDR1 GTSNPN, CDR2 SVGIG (reference sequence). The CDR3 has 15 amino acids. V lost 2 bases, J lost 4 bases, and 7 bases stayed unmatched. The CDR3: CAWSSGRAGGETQYF. CDR3 sequence (DNA): TGTGCCTGGAGTAGCGGGAGGGCCGGGGGAGAGACCCAGTACTTC.

This chain links TRBV15 with TRBJ2-3; no firm D call. This CDR3 has 14 amino acids. Trimming took off 5 bases at V and 0 bases at J, with 9 bases between the two ends. Germline CDR1 is LNHNV and CDR2 is YYDKDF (reference sequence). CDR3 coding DNA: TGTGCCACCAGCCTAGACGTAAGCACAGATACGCAGTATTTT. This sequence encodes CATSLDVSTDTQYF.

This sequence joins TRBV7-9 and TRBJ2-1; 13 nucleotides agree with TRBD2. Germline CDR1 reads SEHNR; CDR2 reads FQNEAQ (reference sequence). With V trimmed by 5 bases and J by 9 bases, 7 bases remained unmatched. This CDR3 has 15 amino acids. CDR3 amino acids: CASSPGLAGLGEQFF. The CDR3 nucleotides are TGTGCCAGCAGCCCGGGACTAGCGGGGCTTGGTGAGCAGTTCTTC.